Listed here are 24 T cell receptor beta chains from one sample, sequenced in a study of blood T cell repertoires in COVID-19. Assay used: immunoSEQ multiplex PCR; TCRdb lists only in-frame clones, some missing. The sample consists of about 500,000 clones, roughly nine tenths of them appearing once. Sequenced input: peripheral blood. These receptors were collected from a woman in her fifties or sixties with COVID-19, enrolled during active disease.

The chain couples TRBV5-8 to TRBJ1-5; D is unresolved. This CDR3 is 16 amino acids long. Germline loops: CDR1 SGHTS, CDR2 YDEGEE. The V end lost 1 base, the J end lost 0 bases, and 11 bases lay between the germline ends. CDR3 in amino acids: CASSLWEGRSNQPQHF. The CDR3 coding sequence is TGTGCCAGCAGCTTGTGGGAGGGCCGTAGCAATCAGCCCCAGCATTTT.

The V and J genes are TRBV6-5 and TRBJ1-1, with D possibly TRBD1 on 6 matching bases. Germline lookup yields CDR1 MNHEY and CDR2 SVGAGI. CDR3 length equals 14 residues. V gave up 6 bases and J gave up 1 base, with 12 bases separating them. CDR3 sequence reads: CASRWTDQNTEAFF. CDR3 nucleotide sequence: TGTGCCAGCAGGTGGACAGATCAGAACACTGAAGCTTTCTTT.

The CDR3 DNA reads as TGTGCCAGCAGCTTATGGACAGGCGACTCTGGGGCCAACGTCCTGACTTTC. Encoded protein: CASSLWTGDSGANVLTF. V and J are TRBV7-2 and TRBJ2-6; 7 bases align to TRBD1. CDR1 SGHTA and CDR2 FQGNSA come from the germline V gene. The length of the CDR3 is 17 residues. V was pared by 2 bases and J by 0 bases, with 4 bases of the junction left unmatched.

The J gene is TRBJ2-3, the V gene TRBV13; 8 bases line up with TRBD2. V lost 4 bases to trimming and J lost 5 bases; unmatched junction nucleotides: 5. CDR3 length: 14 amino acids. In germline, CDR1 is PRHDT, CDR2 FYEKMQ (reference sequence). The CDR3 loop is CASSSLAAVDTQYF. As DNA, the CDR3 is TGTGCCAGCAGCTCACTAGCGGCGGTAGATACGCAGTATTTT.

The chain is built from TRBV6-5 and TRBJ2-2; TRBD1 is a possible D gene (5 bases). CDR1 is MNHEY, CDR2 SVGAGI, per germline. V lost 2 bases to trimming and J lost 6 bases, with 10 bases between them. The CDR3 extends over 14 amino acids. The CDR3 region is CASSYAGQPGELFF. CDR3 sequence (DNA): TGTGCCAGCAGTTACGCAGGGCAACCCGGGGAGCTGTTTTTT.

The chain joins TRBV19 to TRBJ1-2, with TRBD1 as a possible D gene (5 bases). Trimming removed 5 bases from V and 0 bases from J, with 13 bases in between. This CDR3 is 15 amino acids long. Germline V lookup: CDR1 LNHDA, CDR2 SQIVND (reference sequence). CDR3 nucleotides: TGTGCCAGTAGTTCGCCAGGGTCCACTAACTATGGCTACACCTTC. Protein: CASSSPGSTNYGYTF.

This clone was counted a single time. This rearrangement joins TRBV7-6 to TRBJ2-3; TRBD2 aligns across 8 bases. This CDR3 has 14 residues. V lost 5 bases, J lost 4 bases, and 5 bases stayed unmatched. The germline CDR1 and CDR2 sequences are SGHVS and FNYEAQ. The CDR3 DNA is TGTGCCAGCAGCCTTAGCGGGGCCTCAGATACGCAGTATTTT. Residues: CASSLSGASDTQYF.

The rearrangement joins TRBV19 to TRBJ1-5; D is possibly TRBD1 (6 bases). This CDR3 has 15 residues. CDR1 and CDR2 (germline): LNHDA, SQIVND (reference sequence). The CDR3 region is CADGQIRYSNQPQHF. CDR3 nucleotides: TGTGCTGATGGACAGATCAGGTATAGCAATCAGCCCCAGCATTTT.

The CDR3: CASSSIRTGGSRQFF. The CDR3 DNA follows: TGTGCCAGCAGCTCTATTAGGACAGGGGGCAGCCGGCAGTTCTTC. The rearrangement joins TRBV11-2 to TRBJ2-1, with TRBD1 matching over 11 bases. Germline V lookup: CDR1 SGHAT, CDR2 FQNNGV. The CDR3 spans 15 residues. V was pared by 4 bases and J by 12 bases, with 11 bases of the junction left unmatched.

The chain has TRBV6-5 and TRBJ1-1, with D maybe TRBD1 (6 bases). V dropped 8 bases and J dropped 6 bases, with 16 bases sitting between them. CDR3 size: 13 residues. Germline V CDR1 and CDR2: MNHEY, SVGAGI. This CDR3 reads CASYQSGQSEAFF. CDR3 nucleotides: TGTGCCAGCTACCAGTCTGGACAGTCTGAAGCTTTCTTT.

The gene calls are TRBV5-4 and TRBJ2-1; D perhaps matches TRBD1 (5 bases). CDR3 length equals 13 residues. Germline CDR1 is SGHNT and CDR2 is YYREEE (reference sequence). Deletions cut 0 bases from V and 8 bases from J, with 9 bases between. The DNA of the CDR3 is TGTGCCAGCAGCTTGGCACAGGTAGATGAGCAGTTCTTC. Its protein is CASSLAQVDEQFF.

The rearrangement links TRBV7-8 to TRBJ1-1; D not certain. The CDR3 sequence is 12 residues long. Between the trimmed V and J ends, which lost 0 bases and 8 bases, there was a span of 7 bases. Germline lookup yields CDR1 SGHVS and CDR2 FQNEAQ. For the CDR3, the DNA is TGTGCCAGCAGCTTAGCGGCCGTCGAAGCTTTCTTT. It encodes CASSLAAVEAFF.

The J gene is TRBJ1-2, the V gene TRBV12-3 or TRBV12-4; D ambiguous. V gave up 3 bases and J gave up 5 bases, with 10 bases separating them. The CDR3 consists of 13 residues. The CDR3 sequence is CASSFLYRYGYTF. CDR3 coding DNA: TGTGCCAGCAGTTTTCTTTATCGGTATGGCTACACCTTC.

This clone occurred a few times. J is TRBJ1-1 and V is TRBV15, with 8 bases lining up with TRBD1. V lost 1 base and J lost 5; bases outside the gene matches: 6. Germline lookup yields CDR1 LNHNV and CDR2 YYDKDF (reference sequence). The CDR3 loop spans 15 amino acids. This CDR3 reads CATSRAFGQGTEAFF. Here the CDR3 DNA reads TGTGCCACCAGCAGAGCCTTTGGACAGGGTACTGAAGCTTTCTTT.

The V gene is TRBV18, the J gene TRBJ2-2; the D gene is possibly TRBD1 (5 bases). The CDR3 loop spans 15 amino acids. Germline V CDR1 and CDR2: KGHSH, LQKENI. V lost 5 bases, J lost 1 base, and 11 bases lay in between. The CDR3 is CASSSSGLNTGELFF. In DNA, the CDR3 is TGTGCCAGCTCATCGTCAGGGTTGAACACCGGGGAGCTGTTTTTT.

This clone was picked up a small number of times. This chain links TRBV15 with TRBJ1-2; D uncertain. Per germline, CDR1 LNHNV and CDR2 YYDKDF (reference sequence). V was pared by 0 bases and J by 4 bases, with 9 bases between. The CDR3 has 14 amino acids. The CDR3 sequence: CATSRDRAGYGYTF. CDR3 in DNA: TGTGCCACCAGCAGAGATCGGGCGGGCTATGGCTACACCTTC.

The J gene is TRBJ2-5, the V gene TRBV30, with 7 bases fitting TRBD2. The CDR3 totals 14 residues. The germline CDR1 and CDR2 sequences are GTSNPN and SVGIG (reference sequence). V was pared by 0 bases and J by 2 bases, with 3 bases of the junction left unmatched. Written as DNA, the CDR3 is TGTGCCTGGAGTGTTGGGGGAGGGCAAGAGACCCAGTACTTC. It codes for CAWSVGGGQETQYF.

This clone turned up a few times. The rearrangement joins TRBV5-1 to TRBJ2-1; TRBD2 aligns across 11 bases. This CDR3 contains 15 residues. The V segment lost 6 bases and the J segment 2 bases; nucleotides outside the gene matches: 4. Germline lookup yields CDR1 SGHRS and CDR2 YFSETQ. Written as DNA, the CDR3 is TGCGCCAGCACCATACTAGCGGGAGCCTACAATGAGCAGTTCTTC. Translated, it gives CASTILAGAYNEQFF.

In DNA, the CDR3 is TGTGCCAGCAGTTACTCGGCCCAAGGAGGTGGTACGCAGTATTTT. It encodes CASSYSAQGGGTQYF. The chain combines TRBV6-5 with TRBJ2-3, with D perhaps TRBD2 (5 bases). The CDR3 sequence is 15 residues long. V was cut by 0 bases and J by 8 bases, with 15 bases left in between. The germline CDR1 and CDR2 sequences are MNHEY and SVGAGI.

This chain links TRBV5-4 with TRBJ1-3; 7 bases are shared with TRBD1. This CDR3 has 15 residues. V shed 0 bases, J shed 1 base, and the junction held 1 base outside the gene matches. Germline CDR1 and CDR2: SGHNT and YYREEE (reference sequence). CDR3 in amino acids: CASSLARGSGNTIYF. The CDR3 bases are TGTGCCAGCAGCTTGGCCAGGGGGTCTGGAAACACCATATATTTT.

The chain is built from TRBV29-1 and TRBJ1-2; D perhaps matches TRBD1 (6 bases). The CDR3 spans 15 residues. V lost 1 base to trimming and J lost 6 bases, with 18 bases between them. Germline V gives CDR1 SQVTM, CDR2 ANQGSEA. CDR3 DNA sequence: TGCAGCGTTGAAGGGGGGCGTAAACCCCTAGATGGCTACACCTTC. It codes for CSVEGGRKPLDGYTF. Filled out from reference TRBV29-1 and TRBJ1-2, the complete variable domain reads SAVISQKPSRDICQRGTSLTIQCQVDSQVTMMFWYRQQPGQSLTLIATANQGSEATYESGFVIDKFPISRPNLTFSTLTVSNMSPEDSSIYLCSVEGGRKPLDGYTFGSGTRLTVV.

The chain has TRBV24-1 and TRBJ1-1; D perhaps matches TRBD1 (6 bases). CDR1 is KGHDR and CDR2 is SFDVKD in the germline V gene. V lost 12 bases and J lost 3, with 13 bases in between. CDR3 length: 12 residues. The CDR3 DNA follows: TGTGCCGCCCAGGGACAATACACTGAAGCTTTCTTT. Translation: CAAQGQYTEAFF.

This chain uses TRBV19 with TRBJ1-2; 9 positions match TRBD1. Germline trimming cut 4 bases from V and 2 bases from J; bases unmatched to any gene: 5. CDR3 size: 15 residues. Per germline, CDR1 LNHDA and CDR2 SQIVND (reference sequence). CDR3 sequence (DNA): TGTGCCAGTAGTACCCGGGACAGGGACAACTATGGCTACACCTTC. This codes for CASSTRDRDNYGYTF. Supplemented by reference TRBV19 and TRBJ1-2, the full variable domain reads DGGITQSPKYLFRKEGQNVTLSCEQNLNHDAMYWYRQDPGQGLRLIYYSQIVNDFQKGDIAEGYSVSREKKESFPLTVTSAQKNPTAFYLCASSTRDRDNYGYTFGSGTRLTVV.

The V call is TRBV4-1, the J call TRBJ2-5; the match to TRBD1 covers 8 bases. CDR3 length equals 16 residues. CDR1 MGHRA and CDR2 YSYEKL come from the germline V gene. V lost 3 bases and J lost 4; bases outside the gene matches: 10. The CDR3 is CASSHLGTGGTETQYF. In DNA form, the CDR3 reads TGCGCCAGCAGCCATTTGGGGACAGGTGGGACAGAGACCCAGTACTTC.